This TCR beta chain was documented in a study of response to subunit inactivated influenza vaccine. TCRdb analysed the RT-PCR reads with MiXCR anew, one entry per CDR3 protein. The sample records approximately 530,000 distinct CDR3 sequences, approximately 7.1% being singletons. In this sample, this clonotype turned up many times. This CDR3 has 16 amino acids. Germline values: CDR1 LGHNA, CDR2 YNFKEQ. V shed 0 bases and J shed 12 bases, with 24 bases lying between them. V usage is TRBV4-2 and J usage is TRBJ2-7; D gene uncertain. The sequencing used PBMCs from blood, collected 23 months after vaccination. The clonotype originates from a man aged 45 to 75 who received an inactivated influenza vaccine. The CDR3 DNA follows: TGTGCCAGCAGCCAAGATTTTGATGGACCTCCACGAAGAAGGTACTTC. Residues: CASSQDFDGPPRRRYF.